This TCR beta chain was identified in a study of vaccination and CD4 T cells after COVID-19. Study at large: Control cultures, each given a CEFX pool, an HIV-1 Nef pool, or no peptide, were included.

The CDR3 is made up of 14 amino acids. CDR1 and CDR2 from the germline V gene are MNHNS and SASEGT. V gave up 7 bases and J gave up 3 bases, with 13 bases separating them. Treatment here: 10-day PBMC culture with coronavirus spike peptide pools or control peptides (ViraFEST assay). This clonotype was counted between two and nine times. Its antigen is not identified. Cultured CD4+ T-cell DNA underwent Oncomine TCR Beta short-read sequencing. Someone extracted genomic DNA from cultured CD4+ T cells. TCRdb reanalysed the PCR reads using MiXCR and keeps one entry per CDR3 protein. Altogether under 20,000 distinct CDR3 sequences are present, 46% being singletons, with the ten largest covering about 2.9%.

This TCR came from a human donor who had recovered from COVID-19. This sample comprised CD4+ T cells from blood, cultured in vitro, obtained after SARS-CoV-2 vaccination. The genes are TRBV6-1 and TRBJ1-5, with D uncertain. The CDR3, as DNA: TGTGCCAGCACGAGGTACGGTATCAATCAGCCCCAGCATTTT. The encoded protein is CASTRYGINQPQHF.